This T cell receptor (beta chain) appears in the sequencing data of a study of post-analysis software for immune sequencing data. Study findings and constraints: Controls had lower frequencies than patients of a handful of TRBV segments, which included TRBV5-6, TRBV5-1 and TRBV20-1.

Built from TCR beta cDNA, the libraries had unique molecular identifiers in them. TCRdb redid the calling of the PCR reads with MiXCR, one entry per CDR3 protein. The sample contains fewer than 900,000 distinct CDR3 sequences, more than 45% of which appear only once. This clonotype was detected ten times or more. Antigen unknown. The CDR3 sequence is 15 residues long. V lost 2 bases, J lost 7 bases, and 15 bases lay in between. Germline V gives CDR1 MGHRA, CDR2 YSYEKL. This TCR derives from a girl aged 10 to 17 with multiple sclerosis. This chain joins TRBV4-1 and TRBJ2-4; no firm D call. The sample taken for sequencing was blood. The CDR3 protein is CASSQPQGIENIQYF. The CDR3 nucleotides read TGCGCCAGCAGCCAACCCCAAGGTATCGAGAACATTCAGTACTTC.